This TCR beta chain derives from a study of blood T cell repertoires in COVID-19. Study-wide background: Researchers got acute and convalescent COVID-19 samples from the United States, Italy and Spain. In each case, the material was cDNA or gDNA derived from T cells, B-cell-depleted T cells, or PBMCs.

V shed 7 bases and J shed 1 base, with 11 bases lying between them. From germline, CDR1 is MDHEN and CDR2 SYDVKM. This CDR3 contains 14 residues. Original processing methods: For nucleated cells, counts were estimated from reference gene primer amplification. This table comes from immunoSEQ multiplex PCR, and its TCRdb copy is limited to in-frame clones, with some not included. From that table come the V and J calls and clone size; the DNA was used to work out D and trimming. This table has tens of thousands of clones, around nine tenths appearing once. This TCR came from a man aged 45 to 65 with active COVID-19. The sample consisted of peripheral blood. This chain uses TRBV28 with TRBJ1-5; a possible D gene is TRBD1 (5 bases). The CDR3 sequence is CASKDSGSNQPQHF. The CDR3 nucleotides are TGTGCCAGCAAAGACAGTGGGAGCAATCAGCCCCAGCATTTT.